This TCR beta chain comes out of a study of T cells after yellow fever vaccination. Looked up from germline, CDR1 is MNHEY and CDR2 is SMNVEV (reference sequence). The CDR3 is made up of 16 amino acids. V lost 1 base and J 0 bases, leaving 7 bases between the germline ends. Study-wide findings and caveats: Clonotypes found in both CD4 and CD8 compartments made up a small share.

By frequency in the sample, this clonotype is medium-sized. Using its own MiXCR run on the 5' RACE reads, TCRdb lists one record per CDR3 protein. The sample includes 25,000 to 30,000 distinct CDR3 sequences, 5.5% seen only once; the top ten take 12%. The receptor was derived from a man under 40 who received the YFV17D yellow fever vaccine. The V gene is TRBV27, the J gene TRBJ1-6, with no clear D. The sample here was PBMCs, either bulk or a sorted T-cell subset (CD4+, CD8+, memory, or dextramer-sorted; not recorded which), taken 15 days after the yellow fever booster vaccination. CDR3 DNA sequence: TGTGCCAGCAGTTTATATTCCAGCTCCTATAATTCACCCCTCCACTTT. Translating it yields CASSLYSSSYNSPLHF.